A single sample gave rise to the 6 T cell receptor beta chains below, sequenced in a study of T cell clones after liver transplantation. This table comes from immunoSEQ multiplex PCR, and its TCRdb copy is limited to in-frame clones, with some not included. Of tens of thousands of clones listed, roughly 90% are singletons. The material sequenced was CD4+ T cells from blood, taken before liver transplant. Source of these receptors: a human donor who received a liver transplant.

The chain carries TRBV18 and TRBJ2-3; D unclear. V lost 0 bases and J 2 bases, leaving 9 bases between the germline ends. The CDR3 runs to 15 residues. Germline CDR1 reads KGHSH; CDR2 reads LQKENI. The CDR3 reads CASSPPHIPTDTQYF. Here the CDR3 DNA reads TGTGCCAGCTCACCACCCCACATCCCCACAGATACGCAGTATTTT.

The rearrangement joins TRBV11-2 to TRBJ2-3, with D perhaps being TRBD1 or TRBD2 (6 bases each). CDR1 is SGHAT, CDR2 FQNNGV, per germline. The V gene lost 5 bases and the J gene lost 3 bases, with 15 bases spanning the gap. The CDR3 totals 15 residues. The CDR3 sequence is CASSPTGGRTDTQYF. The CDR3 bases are TGTGCCAGCAGCCCGACAGGAGGGAGGACAGATACGCAGTATTTT.

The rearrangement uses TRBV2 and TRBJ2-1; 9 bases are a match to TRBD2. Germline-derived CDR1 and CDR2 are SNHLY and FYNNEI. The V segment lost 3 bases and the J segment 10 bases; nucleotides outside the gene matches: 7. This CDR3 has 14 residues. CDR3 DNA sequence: TGTGCCAGCAGTGATGGCGGGAGGGTGAACGAGCAGTTCTTC. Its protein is CASSDGGRVNEQFF.

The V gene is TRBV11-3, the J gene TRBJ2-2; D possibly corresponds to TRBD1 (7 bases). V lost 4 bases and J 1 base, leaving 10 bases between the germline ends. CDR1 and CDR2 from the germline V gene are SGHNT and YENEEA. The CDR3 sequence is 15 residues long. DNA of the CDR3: TGTGCCAGCAGCTCCCAGGGGGGGAACACCGGGGAGCTGTTTTTT. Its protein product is CASSSQGGNTGELFF.

The CDR3 DNA sequence: TGTGCCAGCAGCTTCCCACCGAACACTGAAGCTTTCTTT. This codes for CASSFPPNTEAFF. The V and J genes are TRBV11-2 and TRBJ1-1; D unclear. The CDR3 is 13 amino acids. The V and J ends lost 3 bases and 1 base respectively, with 6 bases between them. The V gene's germline CDR1 is SGHAT and CDR2 FQNNGV.

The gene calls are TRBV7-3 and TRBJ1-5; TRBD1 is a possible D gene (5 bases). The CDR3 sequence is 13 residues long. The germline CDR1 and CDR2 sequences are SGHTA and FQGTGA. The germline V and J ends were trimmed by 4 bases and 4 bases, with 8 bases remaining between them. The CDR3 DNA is TGTGCCAGCAGCTCGACAGAGAATCAGCCCCAGCATTTT. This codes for CASSSTENQPQHF.